This T cell receptor (beta chain) was identified in a study of cytomegalovirus exposure and HLA in healthy donors. Study summary: T cells numbering around 170 million yielded some 120 million unique TCR beta sequences in an earlier analysis. Counted in an early data release were approximately 85 million unique TCRs from HLA-typed donors. Whole-study findings and limits: Later examination showed HLA-associated TCR beta chains had greater clonal expansion than equally common others. A cluster of highly shared sequence variants was likely a sequencing artifact.

Notes on this clone: Antigen unknown.

The PCR was carried out with 60 Vbeta primers and 13 Jbeta primers. Using immunoSEQ multiplex PCR, the repertoire was profiled, and TCRdb retains in-frame clones only, with some absent. The repertoire holds roughly 130,000 clones, with under 80% as singletons. The sequence was collected from a man aged 18 to 30 in good health and CMV-seropositive. Sample: PBMCs.

In DNA form, the CDR3 reads TGCGCCAGCACCAAAAGCGGGAGAGGACTTAACAATGAGCAGTTCTTC. It yields the protein CASTKSGRGLNNEQFF. The V and J genes are TRBV5-1 and TRBJ2-1; 8 bases match TRBD2. J gave up 5 bases and V 6 bases, and 13 bases lay outside the gene matches. This CDR3 region has 16 residues. Per the germline V gene, CDR1 is SGHRS and CDR2 is YFSETQ.